These T cell receptor beta chains were read from a single sample in a study of metastatic and nonmetastatic thyroid tumors. TCRdb re-called clones via MiXCR from the PCR reads. The data contain 15,000 to 25,000 clones, around 25% of them singletons. Material: blood. The source of these receptors is a male donor with papillary thyroid cancer or a benign thyroid nodule (not recorded which). Some clones in this sample may be carry-over from other donors' samples. CDR3s include the opening cysteine and the closing phenylalanine or tryptophan. D genes are given only for firm matches. Expanded clones get a size class; other rows say once, few or many, or leave the size out.

d_call clone_size j_call v_call cdr3_length cdr3_aa cdr3_nt
- - TRBJ2-7 TRBV30 15 CAWNGEPDLSYEQYF TGTGCCTGGAACGGAGAACCCGACTTGTCCTACGAGCAGTACTTC
TRBD1 - TRBJ2-3 TRBV4-1 15 CASSPRDRGTDTQYF TGCGCCAGCAGCCCCCGGGACAGGGGGACAGATACGCAGTATTTT
- few TRBJ1-5 TRBV19 15 CASSIQPRADQPQHF TGTGCCAGTAGTATCCAACCCAGGGCGGATCAGCCCCAGCATTTT
- medium-sized TRBJ2-7 TRBV6-1 12 CATRPSSYEQYF TGTGCCACTCGACCCAGCTCCTACGAGCAGTACTTC
TRBD2 - TRBJ2-3 TRBV27 16 CASSSRLAGGTDTQYF TGTGCCAGCAGTTCCCGACTAGCGGGAGGCACAGATACGCAGTATTTT
- medium-sized TRBJ2-1 TRBV6-1 15 CASSGTAGGNNEQFF TGTGCCAGCAGTGGTACGGCGGGCGGGAACAATGAGCAGTTCTTC
- few TRBJ1-1 TRBV4-1 10 CASGYPEAFF TGCGCCAGCGGTTATCCTGAAGCTTTCTTT
- many TRBJ1-3 TRBV30 13 CAWSVVSGNTIYF TGTGCCTGGAGTGTTGTCTCTGGAAACACCATATATTTT
- - TRBJ2-2 TRBV5-5 16 CASSLAGGLYTGELFF TGTGCCAGCAGCTTGGCCGGGGGCCTGTACACCGGGGAGCTGTTTTTT
TRBD1 many TRBJ2-7 TRBV3-1 15 CASSQAGTGGDEQYF TGTGCCAGCAGCCAAGCCGGGACAGGGGGCGACGAGCAGTACTTC
- medium-sized TRBJ2-7 TRBV12-3/TRBV12-4 12 CASSLNTYEQYF TGTGCCAGCAGTTTAAATACTTACGAGCAGTACTTC
- medium-sized TRBJ2-7 TRBV4-2 15 CASSPELRGNYEQYF TGTGCCAGCAGCCCCGAGTTGCGGGGCAACTACGAGCAGTACTTC
- few TRBJ2-7 TRBV6-1 13 CASSDRSSYEQYF TGTGCCAGCAGTGACCGCTCATCCTACGAGCAGTACTTC
- many TRBJ2-6 TRBV5-6 15 CASRLFGAGANVLTF TGTGCCAGCAGGTTATTTGGGGCTGGGGCCAACGTCCTGACTTTC
TRBD2 once TRBJ2-3 TRBV30 15 CAWSVSSGSRGTQYF TGTGCCTGGAGTGTATCTAGCGGGAGTCGAGGGACGCAGTATTTT
- - TRBJ1-2 TRBV4-1 14 CASSQRTFNTGYTF TGCGCCAGCAGCCAACGGACATTCAATACTGGCTACACCTTC
- - TRBJ1-4 TRBV11-3 15 CASSLWSGAGEKLFF TGTGCCAGCAGCTTATGGTCGGGGGCCGGAGAAAAACTGTTTTTT
TRBD1 once TRBJ1-4 TRBV9 15 CASGQGAFANEKLFF TGTGCCAGCGGGCAGGGGGCTTTCGCTAATGAAAAACTGTTTTTT
TRBD1 medium-sized TRBJ1-1 TRBV5-1 16 CASSIGTGVMNTEAFF TGCGCCAGCAGCATAGGGACAGGGGTAATGAACACTGAAGCTTTCTTT
TRBD1 medium-sized TRBJ2-2 TRBV2 16 CASSESGQGNTGELFF TGTGCCAGCAGTGAGTCGGGACAGGGGAACACCGGGGAGCTGTTTTTT
- many TRBJ2-1 TRBV29-1 15 CSVEDSGLPGDEQFF TGCAGCGTTGAAGATAGTGGGCTACCAGGGGATGAGCAGTTCTTC
TRBD1 few TRBJ2-7 TRBV6-1 16 CASMVLPRTGRHEQYF TGTGCCAGCATGGTTCTCCCGAGGACAGGGCGGCACGAGCAGTACTTC
- - TRBJ1-1 TRBV11-3 15 CASSLDQGRFPEAFF TGTGCCAGCAGCTTAGACCAGGGCAGATTCCCTGAAGCTTTCTTT
- many TRBJ1-2 TRBV5-4 14 CASSLWGEIGAGTF TGTGCCAGCAGCTTGTGGGGGGAGATTGGGGCCGGTACCTTC
TRBD2 medium-sized TRBJ2-2 TRBV10-3 15 CAISVAGGDTGELFF TGTGCCATCAGTGTAGCGGGAGGGGACACCGGGGAGCTGTTTTTT